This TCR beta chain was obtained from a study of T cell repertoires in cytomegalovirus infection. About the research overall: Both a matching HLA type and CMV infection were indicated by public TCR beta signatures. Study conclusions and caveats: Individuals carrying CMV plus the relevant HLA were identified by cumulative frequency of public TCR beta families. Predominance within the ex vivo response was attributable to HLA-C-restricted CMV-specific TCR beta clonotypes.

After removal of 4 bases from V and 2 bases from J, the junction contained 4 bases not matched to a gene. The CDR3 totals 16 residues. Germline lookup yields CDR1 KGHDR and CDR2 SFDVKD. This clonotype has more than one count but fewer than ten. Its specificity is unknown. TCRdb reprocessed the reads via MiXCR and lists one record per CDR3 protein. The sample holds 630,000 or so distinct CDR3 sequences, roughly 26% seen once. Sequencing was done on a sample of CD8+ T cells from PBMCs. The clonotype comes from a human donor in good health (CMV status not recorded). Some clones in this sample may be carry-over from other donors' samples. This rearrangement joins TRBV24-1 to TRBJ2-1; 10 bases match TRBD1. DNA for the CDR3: TGTGCCACCAGTGACCCGGACAGGGGGGCCTACAATGAGCAGTTCTTC. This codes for CATSDPDRGAYNEQFF.